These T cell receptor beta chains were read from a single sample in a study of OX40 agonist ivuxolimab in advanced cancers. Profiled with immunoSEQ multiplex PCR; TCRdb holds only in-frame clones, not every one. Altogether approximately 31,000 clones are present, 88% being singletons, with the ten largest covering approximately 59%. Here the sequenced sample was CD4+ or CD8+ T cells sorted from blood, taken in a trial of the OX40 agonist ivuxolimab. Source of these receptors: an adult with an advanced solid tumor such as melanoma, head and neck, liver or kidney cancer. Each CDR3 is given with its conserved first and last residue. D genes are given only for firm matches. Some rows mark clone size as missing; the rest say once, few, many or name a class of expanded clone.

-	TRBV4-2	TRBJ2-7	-	TGTGCCAGCAGCCCGGGTCGAGGGTACGAGCAGTACTTC	CASSPGRGYEQYF
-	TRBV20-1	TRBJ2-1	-	TGCAGTGCTAGAGTCGGGGGGCAGCAGTTCTTC	CSARVGGQQFF
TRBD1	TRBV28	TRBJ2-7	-	TGTGCCAGCAGCCAGGACAGGGGGTATACTTACGAGCAGTACTTC	CASSQDRGYTYEQYF
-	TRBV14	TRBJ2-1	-	TGTGCCAGCAGCCAAGGCCCCCCGACGACCTACAATGAGCAGTTCTTC	CASSQGPPTTYNEQFF
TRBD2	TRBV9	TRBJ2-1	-	TGTGCCAGCAGCGTAGCTCGGACTAGCGAAGGGGAAGAGCAGTTCTTC	CASSVARTSEGEEQFF
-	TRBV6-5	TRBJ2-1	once	TGTGCCAGCAGTCCCGCACTGGGAGCTTACCAGTTCTTC	CASSPALGAYQFF
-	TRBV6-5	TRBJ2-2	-	TGTGCCAGCATCCCGGGCCTTGAACACGGGGAGCTGTTTTTT	CASIPGLEHGELFF
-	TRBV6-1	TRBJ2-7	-	TGTGCCAGCAGTGATGGGCCACGAGGAACCTACGAGCAGTACTTC	CASSDGPRGTYEQYF
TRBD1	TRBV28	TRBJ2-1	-	TGTGCCAGCAGTTTGGACAGGGGGCTGGACAATGAGCAGTTCTTC	CASSLDRGLDNEQFF
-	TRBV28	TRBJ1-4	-	TGTGCCAGCAGTTTAGAAGGGGGTAGTGAAAAACTGTTTTTT	CASSLEGGSEKLFF
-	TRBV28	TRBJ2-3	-	TGTGCCAGCAGTTCCCGAGATACGCAGTATTTT	CASSSRDTQYF
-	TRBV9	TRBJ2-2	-	TGTGCCAGCAGCGTAGGAGCGACAGTCAACACCGGGGAGCTGTTTTTT	CASSVGATVNTGELFF
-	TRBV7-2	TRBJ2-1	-	TGTGCCAGCAGCTTAGGCAGGGCAAATGAGCAGTTCTTC	CASSLGRANEQFF
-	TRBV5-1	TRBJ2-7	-	TGCGCCAGCAGCTTGACACCTTTGGGAGAGCAGTACTTC	CASSLTPLGEQYF
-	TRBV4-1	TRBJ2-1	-	TGCGCCAGCAGCAAGCGAGGGAGAAAGGGTGAGCAGTTCTTC	CASSKRGRKGEQFF
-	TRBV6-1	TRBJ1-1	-	TGTGCCAGCTGTTCATTTGGGACTGAAGCTTTCTTT	CASCSFGTEAFF
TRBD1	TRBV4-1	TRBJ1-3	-	TGCGCCAGCAGATTCGATGACAGGGGGGCTGGAAACACCATATATTTT	CASRFDDRGAGNTIYF
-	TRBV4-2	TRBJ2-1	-	TGTGCCAGCAGCCAAGATCCTGGGGTAGGCTCCTACAATGAGCAGTTCTTC	CASSQDPGVGSYNEQFF
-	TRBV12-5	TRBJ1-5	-	TGTGCTAGTGGTTGGCAGAACCAGCCCCAGCATTTT	CASGWQNQPQHF
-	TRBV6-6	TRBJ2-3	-	TGTGCCAGCAAGGGGGGAAGCACAGATACGCAGTATTTT	CASKGGSTDTQYF
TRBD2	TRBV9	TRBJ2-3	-	TGTGCCAGCAGCGCAAAGGTAGCGGGGGGGCACACAGATACGCAGTATTTT	CASSAKVAGGHTDTQYF
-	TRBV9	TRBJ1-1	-	TGTGCCAGCAGCGTGGTAGGGGGTAACACTGAAGCTTTCTTT	CASSVVGGNTEAFF
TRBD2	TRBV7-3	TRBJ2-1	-	TGTGCCAGCAGCTTGGGAGGGGAAGGCAATGAGCAGTTCTTC	CASSLGGEGNEQFF
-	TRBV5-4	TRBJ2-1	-	TGTGCCAGCAGCCACCGGGACAAGCCCTACAATGAGCAGTTCTTC	CASSHRDKPYNEQFF
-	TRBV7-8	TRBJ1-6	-	TGTGCCAGCAGCTTAGAGGGACTGAGGTCACCCCTCCACTTT	CASSLEGLRSPLHF
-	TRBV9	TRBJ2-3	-	TGTGCCAGCAGCTCAGAAGATACGCAGTATTTT	CASSSEDTQYF
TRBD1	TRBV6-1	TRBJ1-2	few	TGTGCCAGCTCCAACCCCGGACAGGGGGCTTCATTC	CASSNPGQGASF
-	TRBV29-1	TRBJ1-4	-	TGCAGCGTTGCGGCTTCCGGGGGGCTGGGTGAAAAACTGTTTTTT	CSVAASGGLGEKLFF
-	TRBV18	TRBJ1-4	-	TGTGCCAGCTCACCACAGGGGCGGATGACTAATGAAAAACTGTTTTTT	CASSPQGRMTNEKLFF
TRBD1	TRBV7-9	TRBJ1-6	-	TGTGCCAGCAGCGACCGACAGGGGGCCGATTCACCCCTCCACTTT	CASSDRQGADSPLHF
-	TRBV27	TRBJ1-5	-	TGTGCCAGCGGACGTAGCAATCAGCCCCAGCATTTT	CASGRSNQPQHF
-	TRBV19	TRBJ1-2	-	TGTGCCAGTACCATAGGAACGACAGTTCCCTATGGCTACACCTTC	CASTIGTTVPYGYTF
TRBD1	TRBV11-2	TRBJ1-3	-	TGTGCCAGCAGCTTGACAGGGCTAGAATACTTGGACACCATATATTTT	CASSLTGLEYLDTIYF
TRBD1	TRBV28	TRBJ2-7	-	TGTGCCAGCAAGGGAGACAGGGGATCTTACGAGCAGTACTTC	CASKGDRGSYEQYF
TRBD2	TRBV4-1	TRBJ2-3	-	TGCGCCAGCAGCCAAGTAGCGGGGAGCTCTAGCACAGATACGCAGTATTTT	CASSQVAGSSSTDTQYF
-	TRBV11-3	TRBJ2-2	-	TGTGCCAGCAGCTTAGGAGCCGGGTTAACCGGGGAGCTGCTTTTT	CASSLGAGLTGELLF
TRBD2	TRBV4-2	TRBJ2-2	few	TGTGCCAGCAGCCAAGGGACTAGCGGGGGGAGGACCGGGGAGCTGTTTTTT	CASSQGTSGGRTGELFF
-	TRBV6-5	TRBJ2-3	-	TGTGCCAGCAGTTACTCTGCAGTTCCAGATACGCAGTATTTT	CASSYSAVPDTQYF
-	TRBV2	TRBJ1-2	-	TGTGCCAGCAGTGCAGGGTTAGGCTACACCTTC	CASSAGLGYTF
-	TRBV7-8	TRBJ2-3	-	TGTGCCAGCAGTTTTTTGATTGGAGATACGCAGTATTTT	CASSFLIGDTQYF
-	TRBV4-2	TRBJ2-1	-	TGTGCCAGCAGCCAAGAGTGGGGGGTGGATGAGCAGTTCTTC	CASSQEWGVDEQFF
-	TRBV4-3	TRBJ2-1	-	TGCGCCAGCAGCCTCAGGGAGTACAATGAGCAGTTCTTC	CASSLREYNEQFF
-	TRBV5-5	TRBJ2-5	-	TGTGCCAGCAGCTTGGCCGGGTGGCTGGCCCAAGAGACCCAGTACTTC	CASSLAGWLAQETQYF
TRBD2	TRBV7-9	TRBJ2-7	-	TGTGCCAGCAGCTCGGGCGGGGGGGCCTCCTACGAGCAGTACTTC	CASSSGGGASYEQYF
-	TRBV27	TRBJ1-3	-	TGTGCCAGCAGTTTAGCCCTAGGTTTGTCTGGAAACACCATATATTTT	CASSLALGLSGNTIYF
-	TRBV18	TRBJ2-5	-	TGTGCCAGCTCACCACCCGCAGGGATAGGAGAGACCCAGTACTTC	CASSPPAGIGETQYF
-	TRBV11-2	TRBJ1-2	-	TGTGCCAGCAGCTTAGATGGGTTTGCGGATGGCTACACCTTC	CASSLDGFADGYTF
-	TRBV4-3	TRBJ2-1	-	TGCGCCAGCAGCCAAGAGAGGAGGAATGGGCAGTTCTTC	CASSQERRNGQFF
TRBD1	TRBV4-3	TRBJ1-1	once	TGCGCCAGCAGCCAAGATAGGGGACAGGGCAGCTTCCAGGGGGCTTTCTTT	CASSQDRGQGSFQGAFF
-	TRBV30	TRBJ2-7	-	TGTGCCAAGATCAACTCCTACGAGCAGTACTTC	CAKINSYEQYF
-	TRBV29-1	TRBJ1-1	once	TGCAGCGGGGACAAGAGGCCCACTGAAGCTTTCTTT	CSGDKRPTEAFF
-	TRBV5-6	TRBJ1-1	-	TGTGCCAGCAGCTTGCTCAGCACTGAAGCTTTCTTT	CASSLLSTEAFF
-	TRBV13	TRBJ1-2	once	TGTGCCAGCAGCTTGGAGTCGGGGACGGACTATGGCTACACCTTC	CASSLESGTDYGYTF